What follows are 4 T cell receptor beta chains derived from one specimen sequenced in a study of Graves' ophthalmopathy and Graves' hyperthyroidism. The sequenced template was RNA, covering the TCR beta CDR3 region. Second-round multiplex PCR came after a first-round RT-PCR that employed HTBI primers. One entry per CDR3 protein, called by TCRdb with MiXCR from the multiplex PCR reads. The data contain hundreds of thousands of distinct CDR3 sequences, about 44% of them singletons. Material for sequencing was peripheral blood. The receptors originated from an adult man with Graves' ophthalmopathy.

The J gene is TRBJ1-5, the V gene TRBV3-1; D remains ambiguous. Trimming pared 0 bases from V and 9 bases from J, leaving 6 bases between. The length of the CDR3 is 12 residues. Germline CDR1 LGHDT, CDR2 YNNKEL (reference sequence). The DNA for the CDR3 is TGTGCCAGCAGCCAAGATACCGGGCCCCAGCATTTT. This sequence encodes CASSQDTGPQHF. Full variable domain (remainder filled in from reference TRBV3-1 and TRBJ1-5): DTAVSQTPKYLVTQMGNDKSIKCEQNLGHDTMYWYKQDSKKFLKIMFSYNNKELIINETVPNRFSPKSPDKAHLNLHINSLELGDSAVYFCASSQDTGPQHFGDGTRLSIL.

The genes are TRBV4-3 and TRBJ1-4; unclear D gene. The ends were cut back, 0 bases at V and 6 bases at J, with 17 bases in the middle. The germline V gene has CDR1 LGHNA and CDR2 YSLEER. The CDR3 loop spans 17 amino acids. CDR3 sequence reads: CASSQEARGRLDEKLFF. Here the CDR3 DNA reads TGCGCCAGCAGCCAAGAGGCGCGGGGTCGTTTGGATGAAAAACTGTTTTTT.

The CDR3 DNA is TGTGCCAGCAGTTCGACAGGACTCAATTCACCCCTCCACTTT. As protein: CASSSTGLNSPLHF. The chain carries TRBV2 and TRBJ1-6, with a tentative D call TRBD1 (6 bases). Germline V CDR1 and CDR2: SNHLY, FYNNEI. Trimming shortened V by 5 bases and J by 7 bases, and 12 bases separated the two germline ends. The CDR3 runs 14 residues.

The chain has TRBV7-9 and TRBJ2-2, with D tentatively TRBD2 (5 bases). The CDR3 spans 16 residues. Germline V gene sequence: CDR1 SEHNR, CDR2 FQNEAQ (reference sequence). V was pared by 3 bases and J by 4 bases, with 15 bases between. As DNA, the CDR3 is TGTGCCAGCAGCTTGGTTTCCGGGATTAGCACCGGGGAGCTGTTTTTT. Translated, it gives CASSLVSGISTGELFF.